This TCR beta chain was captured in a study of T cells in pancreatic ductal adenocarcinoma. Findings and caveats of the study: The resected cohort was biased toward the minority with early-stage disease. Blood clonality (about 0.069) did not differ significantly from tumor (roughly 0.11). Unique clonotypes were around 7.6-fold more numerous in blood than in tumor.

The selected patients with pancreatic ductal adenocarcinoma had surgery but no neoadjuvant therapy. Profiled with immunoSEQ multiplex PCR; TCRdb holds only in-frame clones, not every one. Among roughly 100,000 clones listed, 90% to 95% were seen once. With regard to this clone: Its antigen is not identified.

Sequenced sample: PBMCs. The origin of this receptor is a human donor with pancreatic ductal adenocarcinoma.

Written as DNA, the CDR3 is TGTGCCAGCAGTGAAGGTATCCGAGGTGAGCAGTTCTTC. It yields the protein CASSEGIRGEQFF. The J gene is TRBJ2-1, the V gene TRBV6-1; D is unclear. The CDR3 is 13 residues long. The germline gives CDR1 MNHNS, CDR2 SASEGT. The V and J ends lost 1 base and 9 bases respectively, with 10 bases between them.